Listed below are T cell receptor beta chains from one sample, sequenced in a study of blood T cell repertoires in COVID-19. Method: immunoSEQ multiplex PCR; TCRdb's copy keeps in-frame clones and lacks some. The data hold about 81,000 clones, with approximately 80% observed a single time. The material sequenced was peripheral blood. The receptors come from a human donor in a cohort sampled during active COVID-19. The CDR3 runs from the conserved cysteine through the conserved F or W. Each record gives: D gene, clone size, V gene, J gene, CDR3 protein, CDR3 DNA. A D gene is named only where the DNA matches it firmly. Size is stated for part of the rows, as once, few or many counts, or as a class when the clone is expanded.

TRBD2	NA	TRBV7-8	TRBJ2-2	CASSSSLKRGGSNTGELFF	TGTGCCAGCAGCTCAAGCCTAAAGCGGGGGGGATCGAACACCGGGGAGCTGTTTTTT
NA	NA	TRBV5-4	TRBJ1-2	CASSLFNNYGYTF	TGTGCCAGCAGCTTGTTTAATAACTATGGCTACACCTTC
NA	NA	TRBV19	TRBJ1-1	CASSFRVGNTEAFF	TGTGCCAGTAGTTTCAGGGTTGGGAACACTGAAGCTTTCTTT
TRBD2	NA	TRBV11-2	TRBJ2-7	CASSLEPGLGHEQYF	TGTGCCAGCAGCTTAGAACCGGGACTAGGGCACGAGCAGTACTTC
NA	NA	TRBV7-9	TRBJ2-7	CASSNPGRDPGEQYF	TGTGCCAGCAGCAATCCCGGGCGAGACCCGGGAGAGCAGTACTTC
NA	NA	TRBV15	TRBJ2-7	CATSRDNSYEQYF	TGTGCCACCAGCAGAGACAATTCCTACGAGCAGTACTTC
TRBD1	NA	TRBV6-5	TRBJ1-2	CASSRDRGYGYTF	TGTGCCAGCAGCCGTGACAGGGGCTATGGCTACACCTTC
NA	NA	TRBV2	TRBJ2-7	CASKRDFYEQYF	TGTGCCAGCAAGCGAGATTTCTACGAGCAGTACTTC
NA	NA	TRBV5-4	TRBJ2-5	CASSFMGSQETQYF	TGTGCCAGCAGCTTCATGGGCAGCCAAGAGACCCAGTACTTC
NA	NA	TRBV9	TRBJ2-1	CASSPSNRVYEQFF	TGTGCCAGCAGCCCGAGCAACAGGGTCTATGAGCAGTTCTTC
TRBD2	NA	TRBV14	TRBJ2-3	CASSQEKGARGVWGTDTQYF	TGTGCCAGCAGCCAAGAGAAGGGAGCTCGGGGGGTTTGGGGCACAGATACGCAGTATTTT
TRBD1	NA	TRBV5-5	TRBJ1-6	CASSLGQGGNSPLHF	TGTGCCAGCAGCTTGGGACAGGGCGGTAATTCACCCCTCCACTTT
TRBD1	NA	TRBV5-1	TRBJ1-1	CASSLRTGEGTEAFF	TGCGCCAGCAGCTTGAGGACAGGGGAGGGCACTGAAGCTTTCTTT
NA	NA	TRBV6-5	TRBJ2-3	CASNRQETDTQYF	TGTGCCAGCAACCGACAGGAGACAGATACGCAGTATTTT
NA	NA	TRBV19	TRBJ1-3	CASRDTSLGNTIYF	TGTGCCAGTCGGGACACCTCTCTTGGAAACACCATATATTTT
TRBD2	NA	TRBV18	TRBJ2-7	CASSPSPRGDYEQYF	TGTGCCAGCTCACCATCGCCCCGGGGGGACTACGAGCAGTACTTC
NA	NA	TRBV6-2/TRBV6-3	TRBJ2-3	CASSYVRPSTDTQYF	TGTGCCAGCAGTTACGTCCGTCCTAGCACAGATACGCAGTATTTT
TRBD1	NA	TRBV5-1	TRBJ2-5	CASSLGDRAQETQYF	TGCGCCAGCAGCTTGGGGGACAGGGCCCAAGAGACCCAGTACTTC
NA	NA	TRBV5-6	TRBJ1-2	CASSRTAGYGYTF	TGTGCCAGCAGCCGTACAGCGGGCTATGGCTACACCTTC
NA	NA	TRBV5-1	TRBJ2-2	CASSLGTTTGTGELFF	TGCGCCAGCAGCTTGGGGACTACGACGGGCACCGGGGAGCTGTTTTTT
NA	NA	TRBV20-1	TRBJ2-7	CSAWQGYEQYF	TGCAGTGCTTGGCAGGGGTACGAGCAGTACTTC
NA	NA	TRBV7-3	TRBJ2-3	CASSLTGDTQYF	TGTGCCAGCAGCTTAACCGGAGATACGCAGTATTTT
NA	once	TRBV7-8	TRBJ1-2	CASSLQTTDYGYTF	TGTGCCAGCAGCTTACAGACAACGGACTATGGCTACACCTTC
TRBD1	NA	TRBV5-1	TRBJ1-1	CASSRSQGAETEAFF	TGCGCCAGCAGCAGATCACAGGGGGCGGAGACTGAAGCTTTCTTT
NA	once	TRBV5-4	TRBJ1-1	CASSLVRGTNTEAFF	TGTGCCAGCAGCTTGGTCCGGGGTACTAACACTGAAGCTTTCTTT
TRBD1	few	TRBV10-2	TRBJ1-1	CATNRDRVQNTEAFF	TGCGCCACCAACCGGGACAGGGTTCAGAACACTGAAGCTTTCTTT
TRBD1	once	TRBV5-1	TRBJ2-3	CASSLARQGDPIRTDTQYF	TGCGCCAGCAGCTTGGCTCGACAGGGGGATCCGATCCGTACAGATACGCAGTATTTT
NA	NA	TRBV7-9	TRBJ1-1	CASSLEANTEAFF	TGTGCCAGCAGCTTAGAAGCGAACACTGAAGCTTTCTTT
NA	NA	TRBV18	TRBJ2-7	CASSPFIGASDYEQYF	TGTGCCAGCTCACCATTCATTGGGGCTTCCGATTACGAGCAGTACTTC
NA	NA	TRBV7-9	TRBJ2-1	CASSLMAGTDNEQFF	TGTGCCAGCAGCTTAATGGCGGGCACCGACAATGAGCAGTTCTTC
TRBD1	NA	TRBV6-6	TRBJ1-4	CASSTTGGSTNEKLFF	TGTGCCAGCAGCACCACAGGGGGGTCAACTAATGAAAAACTGTTTTTT
NA	NA	TRBV18	TRBJ2-7	CASSQKGGEQYF	TGTGCCAGCTCTCAAAAGGGAGGCGAGCAGTACTTC
TRBD1	NA	TRBV18	TRBJ1-4	CASSVYGTANEKLFF	TGTGCCAGCTCCGTTTATGGGACAGCAAATGAAAAACTGTTTTTT
TRBD2	NA	TRBV11-2	TRBJ2-7	CASSLVRGFSYEQYF	TGTGCCAGCAGCTTAGTGCGGGGGTTCTCCTACGAGCAGTACTTC
TRBD1	NA	TRBV2	TRBJ2-7	CASTPGQGVYEQYF	TGTGCCAGTACACCGGGACAGGGTGTCTACGAGCAGTACTTC
TRBD2	NA	TRBV11-3	TRBJ2-1	CASSPRAGGHHEQFF	TGTGCCAGCAGCCCCCGGGCGGGGGGGCACCATGAGCAGTTCTTC
NA	NA	TRBV6-5	TRBJ2-3	CASKTTWGKDTQYF	TGTGCCAGCAAGACCACCTGGGGCAAAGATACGCAGTATTTT
NA	NA	TRBV7-6	TRBJ2-7	CASSLTSGYEQYF	TGTGCCAGCAGCCTAACTAGTGGATACGAGCAGTACTTC
NA	NA	TRBV5-1	TRBJ1-1	CASSLAGSSLNTEAFF	TGCGCCAGCAGCTTGGCAGGGTCATCCCTGAACACTGAAGCTTTCTTT
TRBD2	NA	TRBV7-2	TRBJ2-7	CASSPGGAYEQYF	TGTGCCAGCAGCCCGGGGGGGGCCTACGAGCAGTACTTC
NA	NA	TRBV2	TRBJ2-2	CASGGPTGELFF	TGTGCCAGCGGGGGCCCGACCGGGGAGCTGTTTTTT
NA	once	TRBV5-3	TRBJ2-1	CARRPLMGQDYNEQFF	TGTGCCAGAAGGCCCTTAATGGGGCAAGATTACAATGAGCAGTTCTTC
TRBD2	NA	TRBV24-1	TRBJ2-1	CATSDSTSGATYEQFF	TGTGCCACCAGTGATTCAACTAGCGGGGCGACCTATGAGCAGTTCTTC
TRBD2	NA	TRBV6-2/TRBV6-3	TRBJ2-7	CASSYAGGGYEQYF	TGTGCCAGCAGTTACGCCGGCGGGGGTTACGAGCAGTACTTC
TRBD2	NA	TRBV13	TRBJ2-5	CASRIAGGPETQYF	TGTGCCAGCAGGATAGCGGGGGGGCCAGAGACCCAGTACTTC
NA	NA	TRBV5-1	TRBJ2-3	CASSLLASKVTDTQYF	TGCGCCAGCAGCTTGTTGGCCAGTAAAGTCACAGATACGCAGTATTTT
TRBD1	NA	TRBV14	TRBJ2-1	CASSQVGQESNEQFF	TGTGCCAGCAGCCAAGTCGGACAGGAGTCAAATGAGCAGTTCTTC